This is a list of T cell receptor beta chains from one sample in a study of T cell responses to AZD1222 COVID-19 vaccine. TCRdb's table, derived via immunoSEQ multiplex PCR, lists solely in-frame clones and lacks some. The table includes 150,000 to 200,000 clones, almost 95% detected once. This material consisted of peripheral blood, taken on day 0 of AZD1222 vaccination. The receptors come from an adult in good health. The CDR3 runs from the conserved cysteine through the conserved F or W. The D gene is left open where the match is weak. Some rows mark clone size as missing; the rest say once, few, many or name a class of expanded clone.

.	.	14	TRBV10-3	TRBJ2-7	CAISDAGLNYEQYF	TGTGCCATCAGTGATGCGGGTCTCAACTACGAGCAGTACTTC
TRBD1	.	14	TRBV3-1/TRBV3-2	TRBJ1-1	CASSPGQENTEAFF	TGTGCCAGCAGCCCGGGACAGGAGAACACTGAAGCTTTCTTT
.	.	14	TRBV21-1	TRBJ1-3	CASSTRYSGNTIYF	TGTGCCAGCAGCACCCGATACTCTGGAAACACCATATATTTT
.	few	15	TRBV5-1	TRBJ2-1	CASKISDRRDNEQFF	TGCGCCAGCAAAATTAGCGACAGACGGGACAATGAGCAGTTCTTC
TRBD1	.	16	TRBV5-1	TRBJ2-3	CASSLASDQGADTQYF	TGCGCCAGCAGCCTTGCTTCGGATCAGGGGGCAGATACGCAGTATTTT
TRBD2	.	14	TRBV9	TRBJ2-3	CASGTSGGTDTQYF	TGTGCCAGCGGCACTAGCGGAGGCACAGATACGCAGTATTTT
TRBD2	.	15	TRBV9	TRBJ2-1	CASSVGGGFHNEQFF	TGTGCCAGCAGCGTAGGCGGGGGGTTTCACAATGAGCAGTTCTTC
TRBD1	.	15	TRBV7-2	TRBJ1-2	CASSPRTGRLGGYTF	TGTGCCAGCAGCCCTCGGACAGGGCGCCTTGGGGGCTACACCTTC
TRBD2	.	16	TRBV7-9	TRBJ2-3	CASSQAPAGGLDTQYF	TGTGCCAGCAGCCAAGCCCCGGCGGGGGGGCTTGATACGCAGTATTTT
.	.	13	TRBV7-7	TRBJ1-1	CASSSLDGSEAFF	TGTGCCAGCAGCTCATTAGACGGCAGTGAAGCTTTCTTT
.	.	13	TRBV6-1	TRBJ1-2	CASSERARNGYTF	TGTGCCAGCAGTGAAAGGGCACGGAATGGCTACACCTTC
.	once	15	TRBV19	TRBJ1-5	CASSIEGTEKWPQHF	TGTGCCAGTAGTATAGAAGGTACAGAGAAGTGGCCCCAGCATTTT
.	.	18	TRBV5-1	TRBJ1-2	CASSLAGPGPSLIYGYTF	TGCGCCAGCAGCTTGGCCGGGCCAGGGCCAAGTCTGATCTATGGCTACACCTTC
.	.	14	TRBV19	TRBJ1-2	CASRHPIQFYGYTF	TGTGCCAGTAGACACCCTATTCAATTTTATGGCTACACCTTC
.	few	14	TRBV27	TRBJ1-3	CASREGGAGNTIYF	TGTGCCAGCAGGGAAGGAGGGGCTGGAAACACCATATATTTT
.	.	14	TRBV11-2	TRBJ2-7	CASSPTGSSYEQYF	TGTGCCAGCAGCCCAACGGGCAGCTCCTACGAGCAGTACTTC
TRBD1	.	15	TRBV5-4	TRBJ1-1	CASSPPGQGSTEAFF	TGTGCCAGCAGCCCGCCGGGACAGGGTTCTACTGAAGCTTTCTTT
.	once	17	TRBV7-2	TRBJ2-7	CASSLAGFGTSDRGQYF	TGTGCCAGCAGCTTAGCCGGGTTCGGAACCTCAGATCGGGGGCAGTACTTC
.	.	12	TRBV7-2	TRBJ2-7	CASSPQAYEQYF	TGTGCCAGCAGCCCCCAGGCCTACGAGCAGTACTTC
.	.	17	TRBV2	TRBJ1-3	CASSDPSRGAGGNTIYF	TGTGCCAGCAGTGACCCCTCCAGGGGCGCAGGAGGAAACACCATATATTTT
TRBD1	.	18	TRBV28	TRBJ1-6	CASSLPDRGSSYNSPLHF	TGTGCCAGCAGTCTTCCCGACAGGGGAAGCTCCTATAATTCACCCCTCCACTTT
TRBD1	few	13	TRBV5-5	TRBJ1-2	CASSFGQGDGYTF	TGTGCCAGCAGCTTCGGACAGGGAGATGGCTACACCTTC
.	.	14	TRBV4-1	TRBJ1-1	CASSLTQGNTEAFF	TGCGCCAGCAGCCTGACCCAGGGGAACACTGAAGCTTTCTTT
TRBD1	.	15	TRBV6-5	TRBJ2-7	CASSYGTASSYEQYF	TGTGCCAGCAGTTATGGGACAGCTAGCTCCTACGAGCAGTACTTC
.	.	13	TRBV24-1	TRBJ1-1	CATRQTLNTEAFF	TGTGCCACCCGACAGACGCTGAACACTGAAGCTTTCTTT
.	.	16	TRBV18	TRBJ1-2	CASSPPSLQPGYGYTF	TGTGCCAGCTCACCACCAAGCCTCCAACCAGGCTATGGCTACACCTTC
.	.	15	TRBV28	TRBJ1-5	CASSFWAGNNQPQHF	TGTGCCAGCAGCTTCTGGGCGGGAAACAATCAGCCCCAGCATTTT
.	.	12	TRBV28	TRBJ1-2	CASGEPGPGYTF	TGTGCCAGCGGGGAGCCGGGCCCCGGCTACACCTTC